The rows below give T cell receptor beta chains drawn from one sample of a study of identifying expanded T cells in peripheral blood. Assay used: immunoSEQ multiplex PCR; TCRdb lists only in-frame clones, some missing. The sample holds about 53,000 clones; approximately 82% are singletons and the top ten take 17%. Sequenced sample: blood. The receptors originated from a person aged 18 to 75 in good health. Each CDR3 is given with its conserved first and last residue. The D gene is left open where the match is weak. The size of a clone is reported for some rows only, either as once, few or many, or as a class for expanded clones.

v_gene	j_gene	abundance	d_gene	CDR3aa	CDR3nt
TRBV5-1	TRBJ2-3	.	TRBD2	CASSLASAGGPSQGTQYF	TGCGCCAGCAGCTTGGCCTCGGCGGGAGGGCCCTCTCAAGGCACGCAGTATTTT
TRBV5-6	TRBJ2-5	.	.	CASHLRGAPQETQYF	TGTGCCAGTCACCTCCGCGGAGCGCCCCAAGAGACCCAGTACTTC
TRBV4-2	TRBJ2-3	.	.	CASSQDSGSTDTQYF	TGTGCCAGCAGCCAAGATAGCGGTAGCACAGATACGCAGTATTTT
TRBV15	TRBJ2-7	.	.	CATSRGRGPPDEQYF	TGTGCCACCAGCAGAGGTCGGGGACCTCCAGACGAGCAGTACTTC
TRBV5-1	TRBJ2-7	few	TRBD1	CASSLGWGQGGEQYF	TGCGCCAGCAGCTTGGGGTGGGGACAGGGAGGCGAGCAGTACTTC
TRBV14	TRBJ1-1	.	.	CASSQEFGWGNTEAFF	TGTGCCAGCAGCCAAGAGTTCGGGTGGGGTAACACTGAAGCTTTCTTT
TRBV7-2	TRBJ2-7	.	TRBD1	CASSEQGASSYEQYF	TGTGCCAGCAGCGAACAGGGGGCTTCCTCCTACGAGCAGTACTTC
TRBV19	TRBJ2-7	.	TRBD2	CASSIVLWLAGGPHEQYF	TGTGCCAGTAGTATAGTTTTGTGGCTAGCGGGAGGGCCCCACGAGCAGTACTTC
TRBV2	TRBJ1-2	.	.	CASVGRTNYGYTF	TGTGCCAGCGTTGGACGGACTAACTATGGCTACACCTTC
TRBV4-1	TRBJ1-1	.	.	CASSQRGGHTEAFF	TGCGCCAGCAGCCAAAGGGGGGGCCACACTGAAGCTTTCTTT
TRBV7-2	TRBJ2-5	.	TRBD2	CASSSGLAGGTWETQYF	TGTGCCAGCAGCTCCGGACTAGCGGGGGGAACGTGGGAGACCCAGTACTTC
TRBV5-6	TRBJ1-5	.	.	CASSLNRLPSSTQHF	TGTGCCAGCAGCTTGAACAGATTACCCTCCTCAACCCAGCATTTT
TRBV15	TRBJ2-6	.	.	CATSRVGAGANVLTF	TGTGCCACCAGCAGAGTAGGAGCTGGGGCCAACGTCCTGACTTTC
TRBV27	TRBJ1-6	.	.	CASRLQVNSYNSPLHF	TGTGCCAGCAGACTACAGGTTAACTCCTATAATTCACCCCTCCACTTT
TRBV14	TRBJ2-3	.	TRBD2	CASSPRDYTPSTDTQYF	TGTGCCAGCAGCCCGCGGGACTACACGCCGAGCACAGATACGCAGTATTTT
TRBV30	TRBJ2-2	.	TRBD1	CAWSSRGWDRRTGELFF	TGTGCCTGGAGTTCGAGGGGTTGGGACAGGAGGACCGGGGAGCTGTTTTTT
TRBV9	TRBJ2-1	.	.	CASSVVLTSDEQFF	TGTGCCAGCAGCGTAGTTCTCACCTCGGATGAGCAGTTCTTC
TRBV30	TRBJ1-1	.	.	CAWSVGGWTEAFF	TGTGCCTGGAGTGTAGGGGGGTGGACTGAAGCTTTCTTT
TRBV9	TRBJ2-7	.	TRBD1	CASSSPGQPYEQYF	TGTGCCAGCAGCTCTCCGGGACAGCCCTACGAGCAGTACTTC
TRBV7-9	TRBJ1-2	few	.	CASSPRGPANYGYTF	TGTGCCAGCAGCCCCAGGGGCCCAGCTAACTATGGCTACACCTTC
TRBV18	TRBJ1-3	.	.	CASSPYESGNTIYF	TGTGCCAGCTCACCATACGAGTCGGGAAACACCATATATTTT
TRBV5-1	TRBJ2-1	.	.	CASSTGATNNEQFF	TGCGCCAGCAGCACCGGGGCAACGAACAATGAGCAGTTCTTC
TRBV11-2	TRBJ1-2	.	.	CASSRGGSKNYGYTF	TGTGCCAGCAGCCGAGGGGGGTCGAAAAACTATGGCTACACCTTC
TRBV18	TRBJ2-3	.	TRBD2	CASSSGLAADTQYF	TGTGCCAGCTCGTCCGGACTAGCCGCAGATACGCAGTATTTT
TRBV10-3	TRBJ2-2	.	.	CAISGQQPGELFF	TGTGCCATCAGTGGTCAGCAACCCGGGGAGCTGTTTTTT
TRBV5-4	TRBJ2-5	many	.	CASRFRTDKETQYF	TGTGCCAGCAGATTTAGGACAGATAAAGAGACCCAGTACTTC
TRBV19	TRBJ2-3	.	.	CASSITDTQYF	TGTGCCAGTAGTATAACAGATACGCAGTATTTT
TRBV6-1	TRBJ1-3	.	.	CASSVDRSSGNTIYF	TGTGCCAGCAGTGTGGACAGATCCTCTGGAAACACCATATATTTT
TRBV11-3	TRBJ1-2	.	TRBD1	CASSLGQGSIGYTF	TGTGCCAGCAGCTTAGGACAGGGTAGCATTGGCTACACCTTC
TRBV19	TRBJ1-2	.	.	CASSRRGETDGYTF	TGTGCCAGTAGTCGGCGGGGGGAGACGGATGGCTACACCTTC
TRBV9	TRBJ2-2	.	TRBD2	CASSVTRERTGELFF	TGTGCCAGCAGCGTAACGCGGGAGCGTACCGGGGAGCTGTTTTTT
TRBV7-9	TRBJ1-4	few	.	CASSLGRRQGEKLFF	TGTGCCAGCAGCTTAGGTCGTCGTCAGGGTGAAAAACTGTTTTTT
TRBV7-7	TRBJ2-7	once	TRBD1	CASSFRRGSEQYF	TGTGCCAGCAGCTTCCGCAGGGGGAGCGAGCAGTACTTC
TRBV20-1	TRBJ2-5	.	.	CSAGKQTQYF	TGCAGTGCTGGCAAACAGACCCAGTACTTC
TRBV7-2	TRBJ1-2	.	.	CASSLYGKEGYTF	TGTGCCAGCAGCCTATACGGAAAGGAAGGCTACACCTTC
TRBV4-1	TRBJ2-7	.	TRBD1	CASSQRVGQNHEQYF	TGCGCCAGCAGCCAGAGAGTGGGACAGAACCACGAGCAGTACTTC
TRBV19	TRBJ2-1	.	TRBD2	CASSIVGRVVAGVNEQFF	TGTGCCAGTAGTATAGTGGGCAGGGTGGTGGCGGGGGTCAATGAGCAGTTCTTC
TRBV12-5	TRBJ1-6	.	.	CASGLEGGNSPLHF	TGTGCTAGTGGTTTGGAGGGGGGAAATTCACCCCTCCACTTT
TRBV11-3	TRBJ1-2	.	.	CASSLEAGAINNYGYTF	TGTGCCAGCAGCCTTGAGGCGGGGGCAATCAATAACTATGGCTACACCTTC
TRBV6-1	TRBJ1-2	once	.	CASSEAHGTPLGYTF	TGTGCCAGCAGTGAAGCGCACGGAACACCGCTGGGCTACACCTTC
TRBV4-1	TRBJ1-1	.	.	CASSPASSYTEAFF	TGCGCCAGCAGCCCGGCGAGCAGCTACACTGAAGCTTTCTTT
TRBV2	TRBJ1-1	once	.	CASSQYTGGTEAFF	TGTGCCAGCAGTCAATACACCGGAGGCACTGAAGCTTTCTTT
TRBV5-5	TRBJ1-1	.	.	CASSLARTRTNTEAFF	TGTGCCAGCAGCTTGGCCAGGACACGGACGAACACTGAAGCTTTCTTT
TRBV30	TRBJ2-4	.	.	CAWSNSGTYALAKNIQYF	TGTGCCTGGAGTAATTCCGGGACCTACGCTTTAGCCAAAAACATTCAGTACTTC
TRBV6-1	TRBJ1-2	few	.	CASRLGGPNYGYTF	TGTGCCAGCAGGTTGGGAGGGCCCAACTATGGCTACACCTTC
TRBV14	TRBJ1-1	.	.	CASSQEAPTEAFF	TGTGCCAGCAGCCAAGAGGCCCCCACTGAAGCCTTCTTT
TRBV6-6	TRBJ2-3	.	.	CASINLESADTQYF	TGTGCCAGCATAAACCTAGAATCGGCAGATACGCAGTATTTT
TRBV2	TRBJ2-1	few	TRBD1	CASSAEGAHEQFF	TGTGCCAGCAGCGCTGAGGGGGCGCATGAGCAGTTCTTC
TRBV5-1	TRBJ1-2	.	.	CASSLDNLANYGYTF	TGCGCCAGCAGCTTGGACAACTTAGCTAACTATGGCTACACCTTC
TRBV4-2	TRBJ2-2	.	TRBD2	CASSQDRRGGRTGELFF	TGTGCCAGCAGCCAAGATCGCCGGGGGGGCCGAACCGGGGAGCTGTTTTTT
TRBV7-8	TRBJ2-3	few	.	CASSLYASGTSTDTQYF	TGTGCCAGCAGCTTATATGCAAGCGGAACTAGCACAGATACGCAGTATTTT
TRBV2	TRBJ2-2	.	.	CASTPGQNTGELFF	TGTGCCAGCACCCCGGGACAAAACACCGGGGAGCTGTTTTTT
TRBV4-3	TRBJ2-2	.	TRBD2	CASSPGTSGRTGELFF	TGCGCCAGCAGCCCTGGGACTAGCGGGAGGACTGGGGAGCTGTTTTTT